Following are 6 T cell receptor beta chains from one sample sequenced in a study of shared clonotypes between healthy human individuals. Produced via immunoSEQ multiplex PCR; TCRdb's table is partial and in-frame only. The data show about 2.3 million clones, 80% to 95% seen once. Specimen: naive CD4+ T cells from PBMCs. Subset: CD45RA+ positively selected. The receptor set was obtained from a man younger than 30 in good health. Some clones in this sample may be carry-over from other donors' samples.

This clone was found once. The genes are TRBV7-3 and TRBJ2-3; D is possibly TRBD1 (5 bases). V lost 5 bases, J lost 4 bases, and 16 bases lay in between. CDR1 and CDR2 (germline): SGHTA, FQGTGA. This CDR3 is 15 amino acids long. The CDR3 nucleotides read TGTGCCAGCAGCCCTCAGCCAGGGCCCCCAGATACGCAGTATTTT. This codes for CASSPQPGPPDTQYF.

V and J are TRBV7-2 and TRBJ2-3, with 7 bases matching TRBD2. Germline V gene data show CDR1 as SGHTA and CDR2 as FQGNSA. J lost 1 base, V lost 11 bases, and 9 bases had no gene match. The CDR3 spans 14 residues. The DNA of the CDR3 is TGTGCCGTACAAGCGGGAACCCGCACAGATACGCAGTATTTT. This sequence encodes CAVQAGTRTDTQYF.

This chain connects TRBV28 to TRBJ2-4; no firm D call. V shed 5 bases and J shed 3 bases, with 11 bases lying between them. The CDR3 length is 14 residues. Germline CDR1 reads MDHEN; CDR2 reads SYDVKM. The DNA of the CDR3 is TGTGCCAGCAGTCCCGCCGGCAACAAAAACATTCAGTACTTC. Its protein is CASSPAGNKNIQYF.

The rearrangement links TRBV7-9 to TRBJ2-5, with 7 positions matching TRBD1. The junction had 2 bases not matched to a gene; V was cut back by 3 bases and J by 1 base. The CDR3 spans 14 residues. The germline V gene encodes CDR1 SEHNR and CDR2 FQNEAQ (reference sequence). In DNA form, the CDR3 reads TGTGCCAGCAGCTTCTGGACAGGCCAAGAGACCCAGTACTTC. Its translation: CASSFWTGQETQYF.

This chain uses TRBV5-1 with TRBJ1-2, with D possibly matching TRBD1 (5 bases). The CDR3 length is 13 residues. Germline V lookup: CDR1 SGHRS, CDR2 YFSETQ. V lost 0 bases and J lost 8, with 11 bases in between. The CDR3 is CASSLEAGQGYTF. In DNA, the CDR3 is TGCGCCAGCAGCTTGGAAGCAGGGCAAGGCTACACCTTC.

This chain joins TRBV28 and TRBJ1-3; maybe TRBD1 (5 bases). Trimming stripped 8 bases from V and 0 bases from J, with 17 bases between. In germline, CDR1 is MDHEN, CDR2 SYDVKM. The CDR3 is 16 amino acids. In nucleotides, the CDR3 is TGTGCCAGCGGGCCGGGGGGGGTTGGCTCTGGAAACACCATATATTTT. It specifies CASGPGGVGSGNTIYF.